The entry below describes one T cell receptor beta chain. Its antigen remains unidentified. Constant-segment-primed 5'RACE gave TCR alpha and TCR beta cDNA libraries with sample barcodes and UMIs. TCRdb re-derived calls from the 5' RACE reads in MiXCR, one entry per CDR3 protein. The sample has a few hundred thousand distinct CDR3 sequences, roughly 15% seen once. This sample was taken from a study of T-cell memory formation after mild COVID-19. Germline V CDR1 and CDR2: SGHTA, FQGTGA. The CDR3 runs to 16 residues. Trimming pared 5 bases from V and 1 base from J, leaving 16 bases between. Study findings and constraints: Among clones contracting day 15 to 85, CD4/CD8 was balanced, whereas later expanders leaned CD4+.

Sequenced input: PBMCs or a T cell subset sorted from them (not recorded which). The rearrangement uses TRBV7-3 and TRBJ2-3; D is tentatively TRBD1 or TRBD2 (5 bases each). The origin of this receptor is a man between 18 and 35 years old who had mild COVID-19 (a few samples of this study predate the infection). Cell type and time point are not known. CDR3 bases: TGTGCCAGCAGCAAGTCTATGAGAGGGGGCACAGATACGCAGTATTTT. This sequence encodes CASSKSMRGGTDTQYF. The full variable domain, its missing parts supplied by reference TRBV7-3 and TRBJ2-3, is GAGVSQTPSNKVTEKGKYVELRCDPISGHTALYWYRQSLGQGPEFLIYFQGTGAADDSGLPNDRFFAVRPEGSVSTLKIQRTERGDSAVYLCASSKSMRGGTDTQYFGPGTRLTVL.